A selection of T cell receptor beta chains follows, all from one sample in a study of blood T cell repertoires in COVID-19. TCRdb's copy holds only in-frame clones and misses some; the assay was immunoSEQ multiplex PCR. The profile shows a few hundred thousand clones, over 75% of them singletons. The material sequenced was PBMCs or T cells enriched from blood (not recorded which). The receptors derive from a man aged 35-49 years in a cohort exposed to, infected with or recovered from COVID-19 (not recorded which). CDR3s include the opening cysteine and the closing phenylalanine or tryptophan. D genes are given only for firm matches. Clone size appears in some rows only: once, few, many, or a class for an expanded clone.

v_gene	j_gene	d_gene	abundance	CDR3aa	CDR3nt
TRBV28	TRBJ1-2	TRBD1	.	CASTLRQGRGYTF	TGTGCCAGCACCCTTAGACAGGGACGAGGCTACACCTTC
TRBV5-1	TRBJ2-1	TRBD2	.	CASSLAALAGGGEQFF	TGCGCCAGCAGCTTGGCCGCTCTAGCGGGAGGAGGTGAGCAGTTCTTC
TRBV7-2	TRBJ2-3	.	once	CASSLAPGADTQYF	TGTGCCAGCAGCTTAGCCCCGGGAGCAGATACGCAGTATTTT
TRBV6-4	TRBJ1-2	.	.	CASSAVVGASGGYTF	TGTGCCAGCAGCGCCGTCGTCGGAGCGAGCGGAGGCTACACCTTC
TRBV4-2	TRBJ1-2	TRBD1	.	CASSQKISGGPGYTF	TGTGCCAGCAGCCAAAAGATTTCAGGGGGCCCTGGCTACACCTTC
TRBV4-1	TRBJ2-1	TRBD2	.	CASRQGPSGRNYNEQFF	TGCGCCAGCAGACAGGGTCCGAGCGGGAGGAACTACAATGAGCAGTTCTTC
TRBV28	TRBJ1-3	TRBD1	.	CASSLGQGTGNTIYF	TGTGCCAGCAGCCTCGGACAGGGCACTGGAAACACCATATATTTT
TRBV4-2	TRBJ2-1	.	once	CASSQVLDRAYNEQFF	TGTGCCAGCAGCCAAGTTCTAGATCGAGCCTACAATGAGCAGTTCTTC
TRBV28	TRBJ1-6	TRBD1	.	CASSLYRQGTGSPLHF	TGTGCCAGCAGTTTATATCGACAGGGGACGGGTTCACCCCTCCACTTT
TRBV7-9	TRBJ1-4	.	.	CASSLPGTTNEKLFF	TGTGCCAGCAGCTTACCAGGGACTACTAATGAAAAACTGTTTTTT
TRBV5-1	TRBJ2-7	TRBD2	.	CASSLEGRAGYEQYF	TGCGCCAGCAGCTTGGAGGGGAGGGCCGGGTACGAGCAGTACTTC
TRBV7-8	TRBJ1-5	.	.	CASSPTPGDRTQPQHF	TGTGCCAGCAGCCCCACCCCCGGTGACAGGACTCAGCCCCAGCATTTT
TRBV10-2	TRBJ1-6	.	.	CASRERLRDIENSPLHF	TGCGCCAGCAGGGAGAGACTCCGGGACATCGAGAATTCACCCCTCCACTTT
TRBV30	TRBJ1-5	TRBD1	.	CAWGQGSQPQHF	TGTGCCTGGGGACAGGGTAGTCAGCCCCAGCATTTT
TRBV7-8	TRBJ1-2	.	.	CASSLGGFFGYTF	TGTGCCAGCAGCTTAGGAGGGTTTTTTGGCTACACCTTC
TRBV28	TRBJ1-1	TRBD1	.	CASRRTGNTEAFF	TGTGCCAGCAGGCGGACAGGGAACACTGAAGCTTTCTTT
TRBV30	TRBJ1-6	.	.	CAWSVLGRDGSLHF	TGTGCCTGGAGTGTACTGGGGAGGGATGGATCCCTCCACTTT
TRBV2	TRBJ1-2	TRBD1	.	CASGQGANYGYTF	TGTGCCAGCGGACAGGGAGCTAACTATGGCTACACCTTC
TRBV7-3	TRBJ2-2	TRBD1	.	CASSKGQGTGELFF	TGTGCCAGCAGCAAGGGACAGGGGACCGGGGAGCTGTTTTTT
TRBV10-1	TRBJ2-1	.	.	CASSKRETNNEQFF	TGCGCCAGCTCTAAACGGGAGACCAACAATGAGCAGTTCTTC